This entry is about one TCR beta chain. These data are taken from a study of blood T cell repertoires in COVID-19. In the study overall: The origin of the acute and convalescent COVID-19 samples was the United States, Italy and Spain. PBMCs, B-cell-depleted T cells, or T cells provided the cDNA or gDNA that made up the material.

Sequencing was performed with immunoSEQ multiplex PCR; in TCRdb, only in-frame clones are kept and a portion is missing. The sample contains 100,000 to 110,000 clones, 91% of which appear only once. J was trimmed by 2 bases and V by 5 bases; bases with no gene match: 7. The CDR3 consists of 15 residues. Germline V lookup: CDR1 SGHAT, CDR2 FQDESV (reference sequence). The clonotype comes from a man aged 50-59 years with active COVID-19. This chain joins TRBV11-1 and TRBJ2-7, with 9 bases matching TRBD1. Sequenced input: peripheral blood. This CDR3 reads CASSLDRGDPYEQYF. For the CDR3, the DNA is TGTGCCAGCAGCCTGGACAGGGGTGATCCCTACGAGCAGTACTTC.